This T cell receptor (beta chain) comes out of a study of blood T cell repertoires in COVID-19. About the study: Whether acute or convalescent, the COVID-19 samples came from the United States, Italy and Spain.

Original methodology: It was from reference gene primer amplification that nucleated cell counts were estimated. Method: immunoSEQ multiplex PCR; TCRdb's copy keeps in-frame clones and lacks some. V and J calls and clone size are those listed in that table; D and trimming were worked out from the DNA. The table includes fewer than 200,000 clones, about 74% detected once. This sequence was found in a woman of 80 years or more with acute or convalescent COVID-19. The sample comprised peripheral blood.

DNA of the CDR3: TGTGCCAGCAGCCAAGGGACTAGCGGAAGTTACAATGAGCAGTTCTTC. Protein product: CASSQGTSGSYNEQFF. This sequence joins TRBV7-6 and TRBJ2-1; the match to TRBD2 covers 11 bases. The V and J ends lost 5 bases and 4 bases, in that order; junction bases with no gene match: 7. CDR1 is SGHVS and CDR2 is FNYEAQ in the germline V gene. The CDR3 length is 16 residues.